This T cell receptor beta chain was recovered during a study of beta chain features in type 1 diabetes. Broader study findings: The analysis here could not establish whether HLA type shapes TCRB rearrangement. Patients with Type 1 diabetes showed moderately but significantly shorter TCRB CDR3s in all four CD4+ subsets.

Trimming took off 2 bases at V and 9 bases at J, with 8 bases between the two ends. From germline, CDR1 is SQVTM and CDR2 ANQGSEA. The CDR3 is 11 amino acids. This clone has more than one count but fewer than ten. Its antigen is currently unknown. Expressed TCRB transcripts were sequenced, since all the RNA that had been isolated was reverse transcribed. Sequencing was performed with immunoSEQ multiplex PCR; in TCRdb, only in-frame clones are kept and a portion is missing. The sample has 150,000 to 200,000 clones, 9% seen once. The chain recombines TRBV29-1 with TRBJ2-1; D is uncertain. Sequenced: central memory CD4+ T cells from blood. This TCR derives from a woman aged 30 to 39 with type 1 diabetes. The CDR3 loop reads CSVENASEQFF. The CDR3 coding sequence is TGCAGCGTTGAAAACGCCAGTGAGCAGTTCTTC.